Following are 18 T cell receptor beta chains from one sample sequenced in a study of blood T cell repertoires in COVID-19. Libraries were prepared by immunoSEQ multiplex PCR; TCRdb keeps only in-frame clonotypes and omits some of them. Here the sample spans 200,000 to 250,000 clones, roughly nine tenths being singletons. Sequencing input: peripheral blood. The receptors shown here come from a man aged 55-75 years who had recovered from COVID-19.

The chain is built from TRBV2 and TRBJ2-7, with TRBD1 matching 9 bases. Germline V gives CDR1 SNHLY, CDR2 FYNNEI. This CDR3 is built from 16 residues. The J segment lost 6 bases and the V segment lost 6 bases, leaving 15 bases of the junction unmatched. The CDR3 DNA is TGTGCCAGCAGGGGGGGGACAGGGACCACGTGGCGCGAGCAGTACTTC. Amino acid sequence: CASRGGTGTTWREQYF.

The chain employs TRBV24-1 and TRBJ2-1; TRBD2 agrees at 9 bases. CDR3 length equals 16 residues. The V gene end was trimmed by 5 bases and the J gene end by 0 bases; junction bases not matched to a gene: 4. The germline CDR1 and CDR2 sequences are KGHDR and SFDVKD. In DNA, the CDR3 is TGTGCCACCAGTGGGTTTAGCGGGAGCTCCTACAATGAGCAGTTCTTC. It yields the protein CATSGFSGSSYNEQFF.

This chain links TRBV19 with TRBJ2-5; D possibly corresponds to TRBD1 (6 bases). CDR3 length: 12 residues. Germline V gene sequence: CDR1 LNHDA, CDR2 SQIVND (reference sequence). Trimming took off 5 bases at V and 5 bases at J, with 9 bases between the two ends. The CDR3 DNA reads as TGTGCCAGTAGTCCGAGGGGGGAGACCCAGTACTTC. Protein product: CASSPRGETQYF. The entire variable domain, with the rest obtained from reference TRBV19 and TRBJ2-5, is as follows: DGGITQSPKYLFRKEGQNVTLSCEQNLNHDAMYWYRQDPGQGLRLIYYSQIVNDFQKGDIAEGYSVSREKKESFPLTVTSAQKNPTAFYLCASSPRGETQYFGPGTRLLVL.

The chain uses TRBV7-2 and TRBJ2-3, with TRBD1 identical over 8 bases. V lost 4 bases, J lost 0 bases, and 12 bases stayed unmatched. Germline lookup yields CDR1 SGHTA and CDR2 FQGNSA. The CDR3 loop spans 18 amino acids. The CDR3 region has the DNA TGTGCCAGCAGCTCACAAGGACAGGGTCGTGCTAGCACAGATACGCAGTATTTT. Translated: CASSSQGQGRASTDTQYF.

The rearrangement uses TRBV11-2 and TRBJ1-5; D gene uncertain. The CDR3 is made up of 12 amino acids. Trimming took 3 bases from V and 7 from J, leaving 7 bases between them. Per germline, CDR1 SGHAT and CDR2 FQNNGV. CDR3 sequence reads: CASSLNGQPQHF. In nucleotides, the CDR3 is TGTGCCAGCAGCTTGAACGGGCAGCCCCAGCATTTT.

The chain links TRBV6-2 or TRBV6-3 to TRBJ2-5; tentative D call: TRBD1 (6 bases). CDR1 is MNHEY, CDR2 SVGEGT, per germline. The CDR3 has 16 residues. Between the trimmed V and J ends, which lost 0 bases and 3 bases, there was a span of 14 bases. CDR3 in amino acids: CASSYSSMAGEETQYF. In DNA form, the CDR3 reads TGTGCCAGCAGTTACTCGAGCATGGCAGGGGAAGAGACCCAGTACTTC.

A single count supports this clone. J is TRBJ2-7 and V is TRBV4-2; TRBD1 matches at 7 bases. CDR1 and CDR2 (germline): LGHNA, YNFKEQ. V gave up 1 base and J gave up 0 bases; unmatched junction bases: 6. The CDR3 is made up of 16 amino acids. The DNA for the CDR3 is TGTGCCAGCAGCCAAGGACCCCGGGACAGCTCCTACGAGCAGTACTTC. Protein sequence: CASSQGPRDSSYEQYF.

This clone was counted once. The chain has TRBV7-2 and TRBJ2-7, with D possibly TRBD1 on 5 matching bases. The CDR3 has 14 residues. From germline, CDR1 is SGHTA and CDR2 FQGNSA. V was cut by 4 bases and J by 9 bases, with 19 bases left in between. In nucleotides, the CDR3 is TGTGCCAGCAGCTATATCCCTCAGGGTAGAGCGCAGTACTTC. This codes for CASSYIPQGRAQYF.

The chain has TRBV7-6 and TRBJ2-7; D unclear. Germline lookup yields CDR1 SGHVS and CDR2 FNYEAQ. The CDR3 length is 14 residues. V lost 5 bases and J lost 6, with 17 bases in between. Here the CDR3 reads CASSPSYGFGEQYF. CDR3 DNA sequence: TGTGCCAGCAGCCCCTCTTATGGTTTCGGCGAGCAGTACTTC.

The chain's CDR3 is CATSDVDGSSYNEQFF. In DNA form, the CDR3 reads TGTGCCACCAGTGATGTAGACGGGAGCTCCTACAATGAGCAGTTCTTC. The chain is built from TRBV24-1 and TRBJ2-1; D might be TRBD2 (6 bases). Trimming left V 3 bases short and J 0 bases short, with 11 bases between. This CDR3 comprises 16 residues. Germline V gene sequence: CDR1 KGHDR, CDR2 SFDVKD.

The rearrangement links TRBV6-5 to TRBJ1-2, with TRBD1 as a possible D gene (5 bases). V was clipped by 2 bases and J by 4 bases, with 11 bases between them. The CDR3 is made up of 14 amino acids. CDR1 is MNHEY and CDR2 is SVGAGI in the germline V gene. The CDR3 here is CASSYGGVGYGYTF. In nucleotides, the CDR3 is TGTGCCAGCAGTTACGGGGGGGTTGGCTATGGCTACACCTTC.

The chain links TRBV2 to TRBJ2-7; D might be TRBD2 (5 bases). Germline-derived CDR1 and CDR2 are SNHLY and FYNNEI. Trimming cost V 7 bases and J 2 bases, with 9 bases left between them. This CDR3 contains 12 residues. In DNA form, the CDR3 reads TGTGCCAGCAACGGGGAACCCTACGAGCAGTACTTC. Protein: CASNGEPYEQYF. Supplemented by reference TRBV2 and TRBJ2-7, the full variable domain reads EPEVTQTPSHQVTQMGQEVILRCVPISNHLYFYWYRQILGQKVEFLVSFYNNEISEKSEIFDDQFSVERPDGSNFTLKIRSTKLEDSAMYFCASNGEPYEQYFGPGTRLTVT.

The gene calls are TRBV5-5 and TRBJ1-6; no definite D call. In germline, CDR1 is SGHKS, CDR2 YYEKEE (reference sequence). This CDR3 comprises 15 residues. The V and J ends lost 0 bases and 0 bases respectively, with 4 bases between them. DNA for the CDR3: TGTGCCAGCAGCTTGGCCAGCTCCTATAATTCACCCCTCCACTTT. Translating gives CASSLASSYNSPLHF.

This chain joins TRBV7-2 and TRBJ2-7; 10 bases match TRBD2. Trimming cost V 1 base and J 4 bases; bases outside gene matches: 4. This CDR3 comprises 15 residues. Germline V CDR1 and CDR2: SGHTA, FQGNSA. The CDR3 DNA is TGTGCCAGCAGCTTAGAGGCTAGCGGGAGTTACGAGCAGTACTTC. Translated, it gives CASSLEASGSYEQYF.

This clone has more than one count but fewer than ten. CDR3 in DNA: TGTGCCAGCAGCTTATGGCAGGAGGGGAGAACTGGAAACACCATATATTTT. This encodes CASSLWQEGRTGNTIYF. The chain links TRBV7-4 to TRBJ1-3; D is perhaps TRBD1 (5 bases). Germline lookup yields CDR1 SGHVT and CDR2 SQSDAQ. V shed 2 bases and J shed 2 bases, with 16 bases lying between them. The CDR3 loop spans 17 amino acids.

The rearrangement uses TRBV4-1 and TRBJ1-1; D is undetermined. The germline V gene encodes CDR1 MGHRA and CDR2 YSYEKL. V lost 1 base, J lost 1 base, and 10 bases lay in between. The CDR3 consists of 15 residues. CDR3 amino acids: CASSQVGNRNTEAFF. As DNA, the CDR3 is TGCGCCAGCAGCCAAGTGGGCAATCGGAACACTGAAGCTTTCTTT.

V usage is TRBV7-2 and J usage is TRBJ2-7; possible D gene TRBD1, 5 bases. V lost 5 bases to trimming and J lost 3 bases, with 11 bases between them. Looked up from germline, CDR1 is SGHTA and CDR2 is FQGNSA. This CDR3 comprises 13 residues. CDR3: CASSLRQSYEQYF. The CDR3 bases are TGTGCCAGCAGCCTAAGACAGAGCTACGAGCAGTACTTC.

The chain is built from TRBV19 and TRBJ2-3; weak D call: TRBD2 (5 bases). Germline V gene data show CDR1 as LNHDA and CDR2 as SQIVND (reference sequence). The CDR3 runs to 18 residues. V shed 4 bases and J shed 0 bases, with 20 bases lying between them. The CDR3 DNA follows: TGTGCCAGTAGTAGGACGGAGGCCCGGGTCTCTAGCACAGATACGCAGTATTTT. Translation gives CASSRTEARVSSTDTQYF. Filled out from reference TRBV19 and TRBJ2-3, the complete variable domain reads DGGITQSPKYLFRKEGQNVTLSCEQNLNHDAMYWYRQDPGQGLRLIYYSQIVNDFQKGDIAEGYSVSREKKESFPLTVTSAQKNPTAFYLCASSRTEARVSSTDTQYFGPGTRLTVL.